This T cell receptor beta chain was sequenced in a study of cytomegalovirus exposure and HLA in healthy donors. Study-wide context: Membership in the Caucasian-associated ancestry cluster was found for 81% of nearly 400 genotyped donors. Overall study findings and caveats: Per a later analysis, about 15,000 TCR beta sequences showed association with HLA alleles at 0.05 false discovery rate. Reports indicated that the classifier achieved high specificity and sensitivity in diagnosing cytomegalovirus status. Owing to their indistinguishability, certain V segments, notably TRBV6-2 and TRBV6-3, were excluded.

With 60 Vbeta and 13 Jbeta primers, the PCR was carried out. Produced via immunoSEQ multiplex PCR; TCRdb's table is partial and in-frame only. Here the sample spans some 140,000 clones, about three quarters being singletons. With regard to this clone: The antigen is unknown.

V shed 4 bases and J 2 bases; nucleotides not matched to a gene: 5. Germline assignment: CDR1 SGHAT and CDR2 FQNNGV. The CDR3 contains 14 residues. What was sequenced was PBMCs. The chain couples TRBV11-2 to TRBJ2-7, with TRBD2 identical over 7 bases. The source of this sequence is a male donor in good health and CMV-seropositive. Here the CDR3 DNA reads TGTGCCAGCAGCTCGATGGGACTAACCTACGAGCAGTACTTC. It yields the protein CASSSMGLTYEQYF.